This is a list of T cell receptor beta chains from one sample in a study of T-cell reconstitution after alpha-beta-depleted transplantation in children. In TCRdb, the PCR reads were re-called with MiXCR into one record per CDR3 protein. The sample holds about 78,000 distinct CDR3 sequences; 12% to 15% are singletons and the top ten take around a quarter. The source material was PBMCs, mostly from graft donor cells, sampled 180 days after TCRalphabeta/CD19-depleted stem cell transplant. Receptors were obtained from a male patient between 2 and 10 years old who had a stem cell transplant for acute lymphoblastic leukemia, so the T cells may come from the graft donor. Each CDR3 is given with its conserved first and last residue. A D gene is named only where the DNA matches it firmly. For some rows the clone size is stated as once, few or many, or as a class when expanded; others skip it.

V gene: TRBV6-1
J gene: TRBJ2-5
clone size: NA
D gene: TRBD2
CDR3 DNA: TGTGCCAGCAGTGGGACTAGCGGGGGGATAGAGACCCAGTACTTC
CDR3 protein: CASSGTSGGIETQYF

V gene: TRBV28
J gene: TRBJ1-6
clone size: NA
D gene: TRBD1
CDR3 DNA: TGTGCCACAGAGACAGGGGTTTCACCCCTCCACTTT
CDR3 protein: CATETGVSPLHF

V gene: TRBV5-1
J gene: TRBJ1-6
clone size: few
D gene: NA
CDR3 DNA: TGCGCCAGCAGCTTTCGACAGGCGATTAATTCACCCCTCCACTTT
CDR3 protein: CASSFRQAINSPLHF

V gene: TRBV5-1
J gene: TRBJ1-1
clone size: NA
D gene: NA
CDR3 DNA: TGCGCCAGCAGCTCCTACCCTGGGACTGAAGCTTTCTTT
CDR3 protein: CASSSYPGTEAFF

V gene: TRBV12-3/TRBV12-4
J gene: TRBJ2-3
clone size: NA
D gene: NA
CDR3 DNA: TGTGCCAGTTTCTCCGGGCCCTCTAGCACAGATACGCAGTATTTT
CDR3 protein: CASFSGPSSTDTQYF

V gene: TRBV27
J gene: TRBJ1-1
clone size: few
D gene: NA
CDR3 DNA: TGTGCCAGCAGCCCTACAGTGAACACTGAAGCTTTCTTT
CDR3 protein: CASSPTVNTEAFF

V gene: TRBV9
J gene: TRBJ2-1
clone size: few
D gene: NA
CDR3 DNA: TGTGCCAGCAGCGAGGGGAACTACAATGAGCAGTTCTTC
CDR3 protein: CASSEGNYNEQFF

V gene: TRBV5-1
J gene: TRBJ2-7
clone size: NA
D gene: TRBD1
CDR3 DNA: TGCGCCAGCAGCTGGAAGGACAGGGCCGTGGACGAGCAGTACTTC
CDR3 protein: CASSWKDRAVDEQYF

V gene: TRBV5-1
J gene: TRBJ1-2
clone size: few
D gene: NA
CDR3 DNA: TGCGCCAGCAGCTTGGGACACCTCCCCAACTATGGCTACACCTTC
CDR3 protein: CASSLGHLPNYGYTF

V gene: TRBV20-1
J gene: TRBJ2-1
clone size: many
D gene: TRBD2
CDR3 DNA: TGCAGTGCCGGGGGAAAAGCGGGGGGGCCGGGTGAGCAGTTCTTC
CDR3 protein: CSAGGKAGGPGEQFF

V gene: TRBV12-3/TRBV12-4
J gene: TRBJ2-7
clone size: NA
D gene: TRBD1
CDR3 DNA: TGTGCCAGCAGAACAGGGGGCAGGTACGAGGAGTACTTC
CDR3 protein: CASRTGGRYEEYF

V gene: TRBV20-1
J gene: TRBJ2-7
clone size: NA
D gene: TRBD2
CDR3 DNA: TGCAGTGCTAGGGCGACTAGCGGGTTCTCCTACGAGCAGTACTTC
CDR3 protein: CSARATSGFSYEQYF

V gene: TRBV5-6
J gene: TRBJ1-2
clone size: NA
D gene: NA
CDR3 DNA: TGTGCCAGCAGCTTCCTCACCATCAGGCCCTTCTATGGCTACACCTTC
CDR3 protein: CASSFLTIRPFYGYTF

V gene: TRBV5-1
J gene: TRBJ1-6
clone size: NA
D gene: TRBD1
CDR3 DNA: TGCGCCAGCAGCTTGGACGGACAGGGCGGTTCACCCCTCCACTTT
CDR3 protein: CASSLDGQGGSPLHF

V gene: TRBV5-4
J gene: TRBJ2-5
clone size: NA
D gene: TRBD2
CDR3 DNA: TGTGCCAGCAGCTTCAGACCGGGACTAGCGGGAGGGGCCCAGTACTTC
CDR3 protein: CASSFRPGLAGGAQYF

V gene: TRBV5-1
J gene: TRBJ2-1
clone size: few
D gene: NA
CDR3 DNA: TGCGCCAGCAGCTTGGTGCAGGGCGAGCAGTTCTTC
CDR3 protein: CASSLVQGEQFF

V gene: TRBV6-1
J gene: TRBJ2-5
clone size: NA
D gene: TRBD2
CDR3 DNA: TGTGCCAGCAAGGTAGCGGGGTACCAAGAGACCCAGTACTTC
CDR3 protein: CASKVAGYQETQYF

V gene: TRBV10-3
J gene: TRBJ2-1
clone size: many
D gene: TRBD2
CDR3 DNA: TGTGCCATCAGGCCTACTAGCGGGGTTTACAATGAGCAGTTCTTC
CDR3 protein: CAIRPTSGVYNEQFF

V gene: TRBV20-1
J gene: TRBJ1-2
clone size: many
D gene: TRBD1
CDR3 DNA: TGCAGTGCCCCCTGGACAGGGTACGGCTACACCTTC
CDR3 protein: CSAPWTGYGYTF

V gene: TRBV5-1
J gene: TRBJ1-5
clone size: NA
D gene: NA
CDR3 DNA: TGCGCCAGCTCCGAGGGGACGGGTGGCAATCAGCCCCAGCATTTT
CDR3 protein: CASSEGTGGNQPQHF

V gene: TRBV20-1
J gene: TRBJ2-2
clone size: NA
D gene: NA
CDR3 DNA: TGCAGTGCGGACCGACAGAACACCGGGGAGCTGTTTTTT
CDR3 protein: CSADRQNTGELFF

V gene: TRBV11-2
J gene: TRBJ2-3
clone size: few
D gene: TRBD1
CDR3 DNA: TGTGCCAGCAGCTACTTTGGACAGGACTTCACAGATACGCAGTATTTT
CDR3 protein: CASSYFGQDFTDTQYF

V gene: TRBV7-6
J gene: TRBJ2-7
clone size: many
D gene: TRBD1
CDR3 DNA: TGTGCCAGCAGCTCCTCAAAGGCAGTGGACAGGGCTCCCTACGAGCAGTACTTC
CDR3 protein: CASSSSKAVDRAPYEQYF

V gene: TRBV20-1
J gene: TRBJ2-3
clone size: few
D gene: NA
CDR3 DNA: TGCAGTGCTGACTTTAGAGGCTCATCCCCAGATACGCAGTATTTT
CDR3 protein: CSADFRGSSPDTQYF

V gene: TRBV20-1
J gene: TRBJ2-7
clone size: few
D gene: TRBD2
CDR3 DNA: TGCAGTGCTGAATCTAGCGGGGCAAGCTCCTACGAGCAGTACTTC
CDR3 protein: CSAESSGASSYEQYF

V gene: TRBV4-3
J gene: TRBJ2-7
clone size: few
D gene: TRBD2
CDR3 DNA: TGCGCCAGCAGCCAAGTTCGGGCGGGAGGGCCTAAAGAGCAGTACTTC
CDR3 protein: CASSQVRAGGPKEQYF

V gene: TRBV10-3
J gene: TRBJ2-5
clone size: NA
D gene: NA
CDR3 DNA: TGTGCCATCAGTAGGAGGGACAGCCAAGAGACCCAGTACTTC
CDR3 protein: CAISRRDSQETQYF

V gene: TRBV6-2/TRBV6-3
J gene: TRBJ1-1
clone size: NA
D gene: NA
CDR3 DNA: TGTGCCAGCCGAAATGGGGGGATGAACACTGAAGCTTTCTTT
CDR3 protein: CASRNGGMNTEAFF

V gene: TRBV4-1
J gene: TRBJ2-5
clone size: NA
D gene: NA
CDR3 DNA: TGCGCCAGCAGCTACCCCAACCAAGAGACCCAGTACTTC
CDR3 protein: CASSYPNQETQYF

V gene: TRBV18
J gene: TRBJ2-3
clone size: few
D gene: NA
CDR3 DNA: TGTGCCAGCTCACCACCGTACCGGCAAACCTTCACAGATACGCAGTATTTT
CDR3 protein: CASSPPYRQTFTDTQYF

V gene: TRBV20-1
J gene: TRBJ2-7
clone size: many
D gene: NA
CDR3 DNA: TGCAGTGCTAGAGTGAAACACCTCTACGAGCAGTACTTC
CDR3 protein: CSARVKHLYEQYF

V gene: TRBV5-1
J gene: TRBJ2-5
clone size: NA
D gene: TRBD2
CDR3 DNA: TGCGCCAGCAGCTTGGGAGGAGCGGGAGGTCCAGAGACCCAGTACTTC
CDR3 protein: CASSLGGAGGPETQYF

V gene: TRBV28
J gene: TRBJ2-7
clone size: few
D gene: TRBD1
CDR3 DNA: TGTGCCAGCAGTCCCTGGACAGGGGAGGACGAGCAGTACTTC
CDR3 protein: CASSPWTGEDEQYF

V gene: TRBV7-9
J gene: TRBJ2-5
clone size: NA
D gene: NA
CDR3 DNA: TGTGCCAGCAGCTTAGGGAGCGTGAGAGCAGAGACCCAGTACTTC
CDR3 protein: CASSLGSVRAETQYF

V gene: TRBV5-1
J gene: TRBJ2-6
clone size: few
D gene: NA
CDR3 DNA: TGCGCCAGCCTCTTTGTTGGATCTGGGGCCAACGTCCTGACTTTC
CDR3 protein: CASLFVGSGANVLTF

V gene: TRBV7-9
J gene: TRBJ2-2
clone size: few
D gene: NA
CDR3 DNA: TGTGCCAGCAGCTTAATTCGGGCAGGTCCACTCACCGGGGAGCTGTTTTTT
CDR3 protein: CASSLIRAGPLTGELFF

V gene: TRBV27
J gene: TRBJ2-3
clone size: NA
D gene: TRBD2
CDR3 DNA: TGTGCCAGCAGTTTAGGCGGGGGGTATACGCAGTATTTT
CDR3 protein: CASSLGGGYTQYF

V gene: TRBV7-9
J gene: TRBJ1-6
clone size: NA
D gene: NA
CDR3 DNA: TGTGCCAGCAGCTTAAGGGTGGATTCACCCCTCCACTTT
CDR3 protein: CASSLRVDSPLHF

V gene: TRBV20-1
J gene: TRBJ1-2
clone size: few
D gene: NA
CDR3 DNA: TGCAGTGCCCGGGGGGGATACTATGGCTACACCTTC
CDR3 protein: CSARGGYYGYTF

V gene: TRBV7-6
J gene: TRBJ2-5
clone size: NA
D gene: NA
CDR3 DNA: TGTGCCAGCAGCTTAGGAGGGACAAAGACCCAGTACTTC
CDR3 protein: CASSLGGTKTQYF